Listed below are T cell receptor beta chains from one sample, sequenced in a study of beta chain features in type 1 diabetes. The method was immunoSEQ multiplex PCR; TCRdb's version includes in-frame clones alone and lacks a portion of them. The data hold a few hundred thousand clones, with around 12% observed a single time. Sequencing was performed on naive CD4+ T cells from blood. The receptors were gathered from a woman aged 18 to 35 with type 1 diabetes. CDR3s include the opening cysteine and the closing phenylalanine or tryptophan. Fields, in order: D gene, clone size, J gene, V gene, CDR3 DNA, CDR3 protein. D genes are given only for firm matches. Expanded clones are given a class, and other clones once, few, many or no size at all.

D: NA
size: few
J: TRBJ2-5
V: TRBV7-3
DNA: TGTGCCAGCAGCTTACAACAGTGGGAGACCCAGTACTTC
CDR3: CASSLQQWETQYF

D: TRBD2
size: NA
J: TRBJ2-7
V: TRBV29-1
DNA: TGCAGCGTTGCCCCTCTAGCGGGAGGGATCTACGAGCAGTACTTC
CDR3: CSVAPLAGGIYEQYF

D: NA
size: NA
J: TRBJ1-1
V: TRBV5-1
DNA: TGCGCCAGCAGCTGGGGGGGTGAAGCTTTCTTT
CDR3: CASSWGGEAFF

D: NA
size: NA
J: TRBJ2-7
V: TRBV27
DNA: TGTGCCAGCAGTTTAGCAACAACCGAGAGGGAGCAGTACTTC
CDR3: CASSLATTEREQYF

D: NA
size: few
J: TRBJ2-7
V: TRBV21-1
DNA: TGTGCCAGCAGCCCCCGGCCGGGAACCTACGAGCAGTACTTC
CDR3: CASSPRPGTYEQYF

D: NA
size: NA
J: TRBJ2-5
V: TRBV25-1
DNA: TGTGCCAGCAGGGGGGGACCGTTGGAGACCCAGTACTTC
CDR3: CASRGGPLETQYF

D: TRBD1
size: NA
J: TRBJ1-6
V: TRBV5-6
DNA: TGTGCCAGCAGCTTCGGACAGGGCTATAATTCACCCCTCCACTTT
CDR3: CASSFGQGYNSPLHF

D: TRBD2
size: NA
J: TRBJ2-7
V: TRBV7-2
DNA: TGTGCCAGCAGCAGAGAGAGCGGGATGGCGTCTGAGCAGTACTTC
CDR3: CASSRESGMASEQYF

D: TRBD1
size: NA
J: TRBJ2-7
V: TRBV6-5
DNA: TGTGCCAGCAGTTACGACAGGGGAGGAGACGAGCAGTACTTC
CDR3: CASSYDRGGDEQYF

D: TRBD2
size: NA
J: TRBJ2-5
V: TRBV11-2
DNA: TGTGCCACCCGGTCGGCGGGAGGTGGGGAGACCCAGTACTTC
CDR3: CATRSAGGGETQYF

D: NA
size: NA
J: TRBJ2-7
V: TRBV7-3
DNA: TGTGCCAGCAGCTTAGGGTCGGGTACCTACGAGCAGTACTTC
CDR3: CASSLGSGTYEQYF

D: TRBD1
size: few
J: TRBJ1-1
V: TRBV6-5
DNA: TGTGCCAGCAGTTACAACAGGGGGCGGGACACTGAAGCTTTCTTT
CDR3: CASSYNRGRDTEAFF

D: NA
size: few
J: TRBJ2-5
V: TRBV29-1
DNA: TGCAGCGTTGAATACAGGAGAGGAGAGACCCAGTACTTC
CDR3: CSVEYRRGETQYF

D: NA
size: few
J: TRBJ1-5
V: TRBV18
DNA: TGTGCCAGCTCACCACAAGCAGTCCTAGGCAATCAGCCCCAGCATTTT
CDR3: CASSPQAVLGNQPQHF

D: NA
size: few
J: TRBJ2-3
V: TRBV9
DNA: TGTGCCAGCAGCTCCCGGGGTAGCGAGACAGATACGCAGTATTTT
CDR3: CASSSRGSETDTQYF

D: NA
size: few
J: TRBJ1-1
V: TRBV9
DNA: TGTGCCAGCAGCGTAGGCGTCAACCTTGTCACTGAAGCTTTCTTT
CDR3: CASSVGVNLVTEAFF

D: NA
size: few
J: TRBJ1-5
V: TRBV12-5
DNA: TGTGCTAGTGGCCGGGGGGACCCCAGCAATCAGCCCCAGCATTTT
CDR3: CASGRGDPSNQPQHF

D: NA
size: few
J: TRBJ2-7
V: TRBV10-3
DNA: TGTGCCATCAGGGGCGGGGTGACCACCTACGAGCAGTACTTC
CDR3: CAIRGGVTTYEQYF

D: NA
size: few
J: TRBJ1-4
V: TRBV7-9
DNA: TGTGCCAGCAGCCCGCAGGGTTCGACTAATGAAAAACTGTTTTTT
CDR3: CASSPQGSTNEKLFF

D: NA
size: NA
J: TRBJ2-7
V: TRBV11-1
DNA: TGTGCCAGCAGTTCAGACCGGGAGCTCTCCGAGCAGTACTTC
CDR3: CASSSDRELSEQYF

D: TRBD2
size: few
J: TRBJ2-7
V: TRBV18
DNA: TGTGCCAGCTCACCTGGGACCGCGGGAGTGTGGGAGCAGTACTTC
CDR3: CASSPGTAGVWEQYF

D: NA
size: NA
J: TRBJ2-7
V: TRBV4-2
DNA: TGTGCCAGCAGCCAAACTAGGGTCGACGAGCAGTACTTC
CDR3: CASSQTRVDEQYF

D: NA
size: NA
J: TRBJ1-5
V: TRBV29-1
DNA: TGCAGCGTCAGGAATAGCAATCAGCCCCAGCATTTT
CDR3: CSVRNSNQPQHF

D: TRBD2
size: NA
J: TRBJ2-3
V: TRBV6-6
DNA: TGTGCCAGCAGTTCTACGGGACTAGCGATAGATACGCAGTATTTT
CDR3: CASSSTGLAIDTQYF

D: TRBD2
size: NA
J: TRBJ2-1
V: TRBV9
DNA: TGTGCCAGCAGCGTAGACTGGACTAGCGGGAGCAGCTCCTACAATGAGCAGTTCTTC
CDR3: CASSVDWTSGSSSYNEQFF

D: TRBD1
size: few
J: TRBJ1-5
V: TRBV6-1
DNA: TGTGCCAGCAGTTGGCAAGGACAGGGAAATCAGCCCCAGCATTTT
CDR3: CASSWQGQGNQPQHF

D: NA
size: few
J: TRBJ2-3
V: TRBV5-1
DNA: TGCGCCAGCAGCACACAAAGAGATACGCAGTATTTT
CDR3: CASSTQRDTQYF

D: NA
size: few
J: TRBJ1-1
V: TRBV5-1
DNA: TGCGCCACCGCCACGGACAGCAACACTGAAGCTTTCTTT
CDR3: CATATDSNTEAFF

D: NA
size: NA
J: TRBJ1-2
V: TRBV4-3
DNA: TGCGCCAGCAGCCAAGATAGGGGCGGCTATGGCTACACCTTC
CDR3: CASSQDRGGYGYTF

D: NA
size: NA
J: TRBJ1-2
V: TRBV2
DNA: TGTGCCAGCAGTGAAGCGCGGGGGGGACGATATGGCTACACCTTC
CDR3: CASSEARGGRYGYTF

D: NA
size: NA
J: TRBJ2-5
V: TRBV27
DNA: TGTGCCAGCAGTACCGACAGGTCCATTGGGACCCAGTACTTC
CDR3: CASSTDRSIGTQYF

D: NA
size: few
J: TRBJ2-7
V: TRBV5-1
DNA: TGCGCCAGCAGCTTGGATTTGGAGTCCTACGAGCAGTACTTC
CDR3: CASSLDLESYEQYF

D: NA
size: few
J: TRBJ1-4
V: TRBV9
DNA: TGTGCCAGCAGCGTAGCGTCGGGGTCGGCTAATGAAAAACTGTTTTTT
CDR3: CASSVASGSANEKLFF

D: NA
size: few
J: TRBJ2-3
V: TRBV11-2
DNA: TGTGCCAGCAGCACAGCGGAAGATACGCAGTATTTT
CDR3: CASSTAEDTQYF

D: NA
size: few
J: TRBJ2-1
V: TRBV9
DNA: TGTGCCAGCAGCGTAGACTTGGCGGAGGGACATGAGCAGTTCTTC
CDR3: CASSVDLAEGHEQFF

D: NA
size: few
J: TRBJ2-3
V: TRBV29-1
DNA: TGCAGCGTAGCCCGGGACTGGACGCAAACAGATACGCAGTATTTT
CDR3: CSVARDWTQTDTQYF

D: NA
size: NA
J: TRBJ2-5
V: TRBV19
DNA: TGTGCCAGTAGTTCCCTGGGGGCAGCTCAAGAGACCCAGTACTTC
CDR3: CASSSLGAAQETQYF

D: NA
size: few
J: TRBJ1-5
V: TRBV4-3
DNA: TGCGCCAGCAGCCAAGATAGCAGGGGAGGGCAGCCCCAGCATTTT
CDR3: CASSQDSRGGQPQHF

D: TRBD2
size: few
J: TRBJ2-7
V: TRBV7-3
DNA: TGTGCCAGCAGCTTAGGGGTTCTAGCGGCCCTGTTTTACGAGCAGTACTTC
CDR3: CASSLGVLAALFYEQYF

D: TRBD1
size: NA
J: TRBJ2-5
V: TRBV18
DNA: TGTGCCAGCTCACCACGGACAGGCCAAGAGACCCAGTACTTC
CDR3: CASSPRTGQETQYF

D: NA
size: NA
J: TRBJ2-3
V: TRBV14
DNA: TGTGCCAGCAGCCAAGATCTACCCTCTAGGACAGATACGCAGTATTTT
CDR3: CASSQDLPSRTDTQYF

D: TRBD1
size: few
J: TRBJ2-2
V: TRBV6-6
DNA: TGTGCCAGCAGCCAAACACACAGGGGTAACACCGGGGAGCTGTTTTTT
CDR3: CASSQTHRGNTGELFF

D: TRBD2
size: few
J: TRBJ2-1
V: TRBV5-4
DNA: TGTGCCAGCAGCCAGCGGGGGGTCGGGAATGAGCAGTTCTTC
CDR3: CASSQRGVGNEQFF

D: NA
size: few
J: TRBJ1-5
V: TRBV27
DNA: TGTGCCAGCAGTTTACGGCCGGGGGGTAATCAGCCCCAGCATTTT
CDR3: CASSLRPGGNQPQHF

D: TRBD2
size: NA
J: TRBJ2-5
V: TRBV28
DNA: TGTGCCAGCAGGACTAGCGGGGGGGAGACCCAGTACTTC
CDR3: CASRTSGGETQYF

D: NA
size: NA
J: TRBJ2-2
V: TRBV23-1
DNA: TGCGCCAGCAGTCACCTGACTACCAGGCCCGGGGAGCTGTTTTTT
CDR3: CASSHLTTRPGELFF

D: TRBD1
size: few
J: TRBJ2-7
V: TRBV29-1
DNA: TGCAGCGTTCGAGAGGGGGCCGACTCCTACGAGCAGTACTTC
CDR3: CSVREGADSYEQYF

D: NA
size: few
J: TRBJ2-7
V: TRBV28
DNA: TGTGCCAGCAGTACCCGGACAGTTTCGTCGTACGAGCAGTACTTC
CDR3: CASSTRTVSSYEQYF

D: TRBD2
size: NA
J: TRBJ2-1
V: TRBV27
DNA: TGTGCCAGCAGCCCCGGAAGAGCGGGAAATGAGCAGTTCTTC
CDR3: CASSPGRAGNEQFF

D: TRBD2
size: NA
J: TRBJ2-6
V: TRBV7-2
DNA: TGTGCCAGCAGCCCTAGGTATCTAGCGGGCCGCTCTGGGGCCAACGTCCTGACTTTC
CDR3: CASSPRYLAGRSGANVLTF

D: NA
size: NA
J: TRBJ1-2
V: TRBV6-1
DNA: TGTGCCAGCAGTGAAGGGACCCAGGGATATGGCTACACCTTC
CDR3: CASSEGTQGYGYTF

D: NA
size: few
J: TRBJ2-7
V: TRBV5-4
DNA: TGTGCCAGCAGCTCACCCGTACAGGCCTACTACGAGCAGTACTTC
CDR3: CASSSPVQAYYEQYF

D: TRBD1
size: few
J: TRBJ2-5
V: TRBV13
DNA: TGTGCCAGCAGCTTAGAGGGGGCAGGGTGGACCCAGTACTTC
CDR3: CASSLEGAGWTQYF